This T cell receptor (beta chain) was documented in a study of cytomegalovirus exposure and HLA in healthy donors (dated by TCRdb to about 2017). With respect to the entire study: In an earlier analysis of about 560 of the donors, 250 to 350 Gb of sequence data and 117 million unique TCR beta sequences from approximately 180 million T cells were reported. The number of typed donors differed by locus: roughly 629-640 for A, B, C, DRB1 and DQB1; approximately 540 for DQA1; around 610 for DPA1; and some 450 for DPB1. Donor age, sex, ethnicity and CMV serostatus were compiled together with the repertoire data. The T cell repertoires of under 750 subjects were profiled by immunosequencing and related to cytomegalovirus serostatus. The aim of the study was to test whether cataloging public T cell receptors could identify signatures of past pathogen exposure. Approximately 310 gigabases of sequencing data and roughly 90 million unique TCR sequences were included in an early release covering several hundred HLA-typed donors. The later analysis used no new phenotypic data to find candidate immune exposures, relying instead on TCR beta sequences and their occurrence across donors. All discovery cohort repertoires had been generated on a single sequencing platform. Of the approximately 400 genotyped donors, approximately 83% fell in the genetic ancestry cluster associated with self-reported Caucasian donors. A separate validation cohort of 100 to 150 different subjects was used in addition to the 666-subject first cohort. A handful of DR-DQ haplotypes were handled as single units for association and clustering because linkage in the cohort was strong. Among 398 genotyped donors of the cohort, an average of approximately 200,000 unique TCR beta nucleotide sequences was sequenced per donor, of which approximately 19% were non-productive. A later genetic analysis took genome-wide SNP genotypes for about three fifths of the roughly 700 donors and used that subset as a discovery cohort. A later analysis re-examined previously published TCR beta repertoires from about 670 donors and added high-resolution HLA genotyping to investigate patterns of TCR occurrence. High-throughput TCR immunosequencing, statistical association of individual TCRs with disease status, and machine learning were combined to predict cytomegalovirus infection status. To decide whether each TCR beta V gene segment behaved as functional or pseudogenic, an earlier analysis of some 600 of the donors relied on high-throughput TCR beta sequencing. Both class I and class II loci were covered by HLA typing, at four-digit resolution.

This clone was observed a single time. What antigen it recognizes has not been identified. Per-base quality was not reported, and no clone a single base away is much larger than it. The cohort was made up of roughly 670 healthy bone marrow donors. At the time of sampling, all cohort members were nominally healthy, though unrecorded immune exposures were likely present. The donor tested CMV seropositive and was one of the 289 seropositive cohort members. A peripheral blood sample was provided by each donor, and peripheral blood mononuclear cells were used for TCR beta sequencing. The Qiagen DNeasy Blood Extraction Kit was used to extract genomic DNA from the blood cell samples. The investigation overall reported the following: A later analysis found that TCR association rates varied across HLA loci, with DRB1 alleles showing the most associated TCRs and HLA-C alleles the fewest. Across donors, most TCR sequences were observed very rarely, whereas some public TCRs were present in many individuals. Compared with the roughly 670-donor mean, donors in an Asian-associated ancestry cluster had fewer N-insertions in productive TCRs, according to a later genetic analysis. Correlated functional status among segregating V segments might reflect linkage disequilibrium, but an unknown experimental factor could not be ruled out. Cytomegalovirus status was reported to be diagnosed by the classifier with high specificity and sensitivity in both the original and validation cohorts. The sequencing pipeline was judged likely to have produced a cluster of highly shared sequence variants as a technical artifact. At a false discovery rate of 0.05, a later analysis linked 16,951 TCR beta sequences to specific HLA alleles. Roughly uniform sequencing depth across donors was assumed in presence/absence analyses, although this assumption may not hold. When HLA alleles, especially DR and DQ, strongly co-occurred, attributing TCR associations to individual alleles was difficult. Some IMGT-functional V segments, including TRBV6-2 and TRBV6-3, could not be told apart with the 87-base-pair reads, so those segments were excluded. The authors suggested that the approach could potentially be generalized to other disease states and immunological phenotypes. The only immune exposure information available for the cohort was CMV serostatus. A later analysis found that most CMV-associated TCR beta chains appeared HLA-restricted, with HLA associations seemingly driven largely by CMV exposure. Compared with equally common non-associated chains, HLA-associated TCR beta chains in a later analysis were more clonally expanded and had lower generation probabilities. Only TCR beta chains were sequenced in this cohort, and the absence of alpha or paired-chain data limited detectable features. In vitro tests confirmed that a few of the cytomegalovirus-associated TCR beta chains recognize cytomegalovirus antigens. A further reported finding was that TCR beta sequences accurately predicted the HLA-A and HLA-B alleles for most subjects in the first cohort. The study listed 170 or so TCR beta chains as associated with cytomegalovirus. HLA typing was unavailable for some donors at each locus, so association tests used only the typed subset. An association between a missense DCLRE1C variant and V-gene and J-gene trimming of TCR beta chains was found in a later genetic analysis and replicated in an independent cohort. According to a later analysis, parvovirus B19, influenza, CMV and Epstein-Barr virus appeared linked to several top co-occurrence clusters. Broadly in line with IMGT annotations, most TCR beta V segments showed up in productive rearrangements about 90% or about 30% of the time in an earlier analysis of approximately 600 of the donors. Because counts were too low, 15 or so rarely observed V segments, including chromosome 9 orphons, were excluded from the earlier analysis of fewer than 650 of the donors.

The method was the immunoSEQ multiplex PCR assay. The multiplex PCR relied on a mix of 60 forward primers for TCR Vbeta segments and 13 reverse primers for TCR Jbeta segments. Amplification of the CDR3 region of rearranged TCR beta genes was performed with a multiplex PCR assay on genomic DNA. On the Illumina HiSeq System, the amplified TCR beta libraries were sequenced as 87-base-pair reads. In the paper's pipeline: In a later analysis, some 80 million unique TCR beta chains were counted across the 500 to 850 repertoires, and roughly 11 million of these chains were shared by at least two donors. A nearest-neighbor algorithm error-corrected the raw reads and collapsed the reads into unique sequences, merging closely related sequences to remove PCR and sequencing errors. Alignment of CDR3 sequences to IMGT reference sequences was used to assign V, D and J gene segments. For a sequence to be retained, at least a six-nucleotide match to both a V gene segment and a J gene segment was required. Rearrangements were called productive when the CDR3 lacked stop codons and stayed in frame with V and J; all others were non-productive. CDR3 was defined according to IMGT convention as the region running from the second conserved V-encoded cysteine to the conserved J-encoded phenylalanine. In an earlier analysis of 550 to 650 of the donors, sequences lacking an unambiguous match to a single V gene segment were excluded. An earlier analysis of several hundred of the donors called V segments functional above 56.7% productive rearrangements and segregating when the between-donor standard deviation exceeded 5%. A statistical classification framework was developed to diagnose cytomegalovirus status using the catalog of TCR beta chain sequences. A later analysis assigned V and J genes by comparing TCR nucleotide sequences with IMGT/GENE-DB human TR gene sequences. Using the TCRdist pipeline, a later analysis assigned CDR3 sequences along with most-parsimonious VDJ recombination scenarios. In a later analysis, every TCR beta chain was defined by the combination of its CDR3 amino acid sequence and its V-gene family, and reads without a unique V-gene family were dropped. As a way to deal with suspected cross-contamination and a sequencing artifact, a later analysis dropped approximately 570 nucleotide sequences that were highly shared and had low generation probability. For each public chain, a later analysis derived a clonal expansion index from normalized ranks of inferred template counts within each repertoire. In a later analysis, generation probabilities were computed using a VDJ recombination model fitted to out-of-frame rearrangements, and the results were checked against IGoR. Hypergeometric tests were used in a later analysis to score TCR-TCR, TCR-HLA and TCR-CMV co-occurrence, with a repertoire-size bias correction applied to the TCR pairs. A later analysis estimated false discovery rates by permuting HLA or CMV assignments 20 times. In a later analysis, co-occurring TCRs were grouped using DBSCAN, with TCRdist sequence similarity added in when clustering inside HLA-allele-positive subsets. For co-occurrence clustering, repertoires with fewer than 30,000 or more than 120,000 public chains were excluded, along with five repertoires with anomalous nucleotide sharing. Entries here come from immuneACCESS through TCRdb and include only in-frame sequences with V and J called. Some clones fail to appear in such tables; in the studies checked, an unresolved V gene covers under half of the shortfall, and the cause of the remainder is unknown. V and J calls and clone size come straight from that table; D and trimming were deduced from the DNA. This sample has 100,000 to 120,000 clones in its table, and 76% of those were observed once. Of the sample, roughly 8% falls within the top ten clones.

V has 7 bases trimmed and J has 2 bases trimmed; junction bases matching no gene number 3. Reading the germline V gene gives CDR1 SGHRS and CDR2 YFSETQ. Including the terminal cysteine and phenylalanine, the CDR3 comprises 13 residues. Of all the DNA, just the CDR3 is kept, 39 bases in frame from base 1. This TCR derives from a man in his forties in good health and CMV-seropositive. The sample taken for sequencing was PBMCs. The chain couples TRBV5-1 to TRBJ2-1; 7 bases in between match TRBD1. The DNA sequence is as follows: TGCGCCAGCGGGGGACAGACCTACAATGAGCAGTTCTTC. Its protein is CASGGQTYNEQFF.